This TCR beta chain was found in a study of cytomegalovirus exposure and HLA in healthy donors. PCR amplification relied on 60 Vbeta primers (plus 13 Jbeta primers). Here immunoSEQ multiplex PCR was the method, and the copy in TCRdb shows in-frame clones only, minus some. The sample yields fewer than 85,000 clones, approximately 80% seen once. With regard to this clone: The junction departs from the called germline gene at one end, perhaps through a read error.

CDR1 and CDR2 from the germline V gene are SEHNR and FQNEAQ (reference sequence). This CDR3 spans 15 amino acids. The genes are TRBV7-9 and TRBJ2-5; unclear D gene. Sequencing was done on a sample of PBMCs. The source of this sequence is a man between 65 and 85 years old in good health and CMV-seropositive. CDR3 sequence: CASSLGPGRRESQYF. Written as DNA, the CDR3 is TGTGCCAGCAGCTTAGGTCCAGGCCGAAGAGAGTCCCAGTACTTC. Supplemented by reference TRBV7-9 and TRBJ2-5, the full variable domain reads DTGVSQNPRHKITKRGQNVTFRCDPISEHNRLYWYRQTLGQGPEFLTYFQNEAQLEKSRLLSDRFSAERPKGSFSTLEIQRTEQGDSAMYLCASSLGPGRRESQYFGPGTRLLVL.